These 10 T cell receptor beta chains came from one sample sequenced in a study of blood T cell repertoires in COVID-19. Produced via immunoSEQ multiplex PCR; TCRdb's table is partial and in-frame only. The data show approximately 100,000 clones, about two thirds seen once. Sequencing used peripheral blood. These receptors were collected from a human donor with acute or convalescent COVID-19. The donor label of this sample is uncertain.

This chain joins TRBV9 and TRBJ2-1; weak D call: TRBD1 (6 bases). Germline V gives CDR1 SGDLS, CDR2 YYNGEE. V lost 0 bases and J lost 10, with 14 bases in between. The CDR3 runs 14 residues. The CDR3 loop is CASSVVGGNEEQFF. In DNA form, the CDR3 reads TGTGCCAGCAGCGTAGTAGGGGGTAACGAGGAGCAGTTCTTC.

In this sample, this clone turned up once. The chain joins TRBV11-2 to TRBJ1-6; D gene unclear. The CDR3 sequence is 15 residues long. Trimming pared 1 base from V and 10 bases from J, leaving 14 bases between. Germline CDR1 reads SGHAT; CDR2 reads FQNNGV. DNA for the CDR3: TGTGCCAGCAGCTTAGCTCCTCTGTTGGGCTCACCCCTCCACTTT. Its translation: CASSLAPLLGSPLHF.

The V gene is TRBV28, the J gene TRBJ2-1; the D gene is possibly TRBD1 (6 bases). Trimming removed 5 bases at V and 6 bases at J, with 17 bases between. This CDR3 comprises 15 residues. Germline V gene data show CDR1 as MDHEN and CDR2 as SYDVKM. CDR3 in amino acids: CASSRQTGAFNEQFF. Written as DNA, the CDR3 is TGTGCCAGCAGTCGACAGACAGGAGCTTTCAATGAGCAGTTCTTC.

This clone occurred once. This rearrangement joins TRBV6-5 to TRBJ2-5; 8 nucleotides line up with TRBD2. CDR3 size: 16 residues. Germline CDR1 is MNHEY and CDR2 is SVGAGI. V shed 4 bases, J shed 1 base, and the junction held 8 bases outside the gene matches. The CDR3 DNA sequence: TGTGCCAGCAGTTCACCCAGCGGGGGCCCCCAAGAGACCCAGTACTTC. Its protein product is CASSSPSGGPQETQYF.

In this sample, this clone turned up a few times. The chain joins TRBV30 to TRBJ1-5; 9 bases are shared with TRBD1. J gave up 6 bases and V 2 bases, and 8 bases lay outside the gene matches. The CDR3 contains 15 residues. Germline CDR1 GTSNPN, CDR2 SVGIG (reference sequence). CDR3 loop: CAWSLGQGAGQPQHF. CDR3 coding DNA: TGTGCCTGGAGTTTGGGACAGGGTGCAGGTCAGCCCCAGCATTTT.

This sequence joins TRBV7-2 and TRBJ1-1; 10 nucleotides match TRBD1. The length of the CDR3 is 17 residues. V lost 5 bases to trimming and J lost 1 base; unmatched junction nucleotides: 10. The germline gives CDR1 SGHTA, CDR2 FQGNSA. The DNA of the CDR3 is TGTGCCAGCAGCCGGACGACAGGGGGCAGTCGGAACACTGAAGCTTTCTTT. Translation gives CASSRTTGGSRNTEAFF.

The chain links TRBV7-2 to TRBJ1-6, with 9 nucleotides matching TRBD1. This CDR3 is 16 amino acids long. The V and J ends lost 1 base and 9 bases, in that order; junction bases with no gene match: 7. The germline V gene has CDR1 SGHTA and CDR2 FQGNSA. The CDR3 is CASSLEHGTGFSPLHF. For the CDR3, the DNA is TGTGCCAGCAGCTTAGAACACGGGACAGGGTTTTCACCCCTCCACTTT.

The CDR3 protein is CASSTSGGAWETQYF. CDR3 nucleotides: TGTGCCAGCAGTACTAGCGGGGGGGCCTGGGAGACCCAGTACTTC. This chain links TRBV2 with TRBJ2-5; TRBD2 matches 13 bases. This CDR3 contains 15 residues. Trimming removed 5 bases from V and 5 bases from J; junction bases left unmatched: 5. Germline values: CDR1 SNHLY, CDR2 FYNNEI. Based on the CDR3 plus reference TRBV2 and TRBJ2-5, the full variable domain is EPEVTQTPSHQVTQMGQEVILRCVPISNHLYFYWYRQILGQKVEFLVSFYNNEISEKSEIFDDQFSVERPDGSNFTLKIRSTKLEDSAMYFCASSTSGGAWETQYFGPGTRLLVL.

This clone occurred once. The chain links TRBV7-8 to TRBJ2-2, with a weak D call TRBD1 (5 bases). Trimming took off 3 bases at V and 3 bases at J, with 14 bases between the two ends. The CDR3 runs 16 residues. Germline CDR1 SGHVS, CDR2 FQNEAQ. The CDR3 is CASSLTVTTYTGELFF. For the CDR3, the DNA is TGTGCCAGCAGCTTGACAGTCACGACGTACACCGGGGAGCTGTTTTTT. The variable domain in full, completed from reference TRBV7-8 and TRBJ2-2, reads GAGVSQSPRYKVAKRGQDVALRCDPISGHVSLFWYQQALGQGPEFLTYFQNEAQLDKSGLPSDRFFAERPEGSVSTLKIQRTQQEDSAVYLCASSLTVTTYTGELFFGEGSRLTVL.

The rearrangement joins TRBV6-2 or TRBV6-3 to TRBJ2-4, with 8 bases fitting TRBD1. Unmatched junction bases numbered 8, after V lost 6 bases and J lost 7 bases. The CDR3 is 14 amino acids. CDR1 and CDR2 from the germline V gene are MNHEY and SVGEGT. This CDR3 reads CASSSTGVWNIQYF. The CDR3 coding sequence is TGTGCCAGCAGCTCGACAGGGGTGTGGAACATTCAGTACTTC.